This T cell receptor (beta chain) was identified in a study of cytomegalovirus exposure and HLA in healthy donors. Study-wide results and caveats: In a later analysis, most CMV-associated TCR beta chains appeared HLA-restricted. The number of N-insertions in an Asian-associated ancestry cluster was reportedly below the 666-donor mean in a later analysis. Later, an analysis found that common viral pathogens appeared to be linked with several of the most significant clusters.

The PCR contained 60 Vbeta and 13 Jbeta primers. Libraries were prepared by immunoSEQ multiplex PCR; TCRdb keeps only in-frame clonotypes and omits some of them. This table has approximately 130,000 clones, roughly 80% appearing once. Note on this clone: What it binds is not known.

Material: PBMCs. This sequence originates from a man aged 25 to 45 in good health and CMV-seronegative.

CDR3 amino acids: CAIPLRGGRVFGYTF. The CDR3 DNA reads as TGTGCCATCCCCCTACGAGGCGGCAGGGTATTCGGCTACACCTTC. This sequence joins TRBV6-5 and TRBJ1-2, with D possibly TRBD1 on 5 matching bases. There are 15 residues in the CDR3. Germline V lookup: CDR1 MNHEY, CDR2 SVGAGI. Trimming left V 10 bases short and J 8 bases short, with 26 bases between.